This TCR beta chain was sequenced for a study of long-term antiretroviral therapy in people with HIV (dated by TCRdb to the early 2020s). Regarding the complete study: The earliest samples were collected approximately a decade before the 2015 WHO recommendation for immediate ART, a period when ART was typically delayed until CD4 counts fell. No cross-contamination during QIAcube processing turned up in test extractions that ran a monoclonal T-cell line alongside 30 to 35 polyclonal samples. Among the 25 to 35 participants with HIV, ten to twelve were female. Whether ART initiation and durable HIV suppression were associated with changes in peripheral blood TRB repertoire composition and diversity was tested in a retrospective serial study. The cohort contributed 150 to 200 cryopreserved PBMC samples from about 30 adults with confirmed HIV infection, collected serially over a mean of around six years (range 1-12). Results the study describes overall, beyond this receptor: Inferences about post-ART repertoire changes were limited because no data were available on ART adherence, viral resistance or therapy changes. Because cell numbers in pre-ART samples were limited, unsorted PBMC were profiled instead of sorted CD4+ and CD8+ T cells. CDR3 length ranges in HIV repertoires were narrower than in controls, and network structure suggested an antigen-experienced repertoire with only a slight naive shift after ART. Owing to limited PBMC availability, only the TCR beta chain was sequenced, without alpha chain pairing. Starting ART was linked to a significant rise in TRB diversity, yet even with long-term ART the diversity remained significantly lower than in transplant donor controls. At every time point, the repertoire was dominated by expanded TRB clones first identified before ART initiation, although this dominance fluctuated and, in many PLHIV, declined after ART. Samples dated from about 2004 to 2018, and the ART regimens used may be less effective than current ones.

Participants were included only if at least one PBMC sample before ART initiation and at least two post-ART samples were available. Every participant with HIV received treatment in the United States of America. Cryopreserved samples of about 0.9-11 million PBMC were thawed and washed before DNA extraction. At the time of the earliest PBMC sample for each participant with HIV, ages ranged from roughly 23 to 60 years. PBMC samples were contributed by each participant from 1-4 timepoints before ART initiation and 2-8 timepoints after ART initiation, with a median of 7 samples. For every participant, serial HIV viral load, CD4+ T-cell count, ART history and demographic data were obtained. Genomic DNA was extracted from unsorted PBMC with a Qiagen kit on a QIAcube, processed in batches of 12 samples. This clone was detected only a few times. No antigen is known for it. Base qualities are not recorded, but no much larger clone differs from it by a single base.

Sequencing of the TRB variable region was done with the immunoSEQ hsTCRB v3.0 assay at survey level resolution. A depth of roughly 40,000-55,000 T-cell genomes per sample was targeted for TRB sequencing. Pooled TRB libraries were sequenced on an Illumina MiSeq with a v3 150-cycle kit. Processing in the source paper ran as follows. Analysis of repertoires was carried out in R inside a reproducible Nextflow workflow spanning QC, data transformation and analysis. LymphoSeq2, an R package for AIRR-Seq data exploration, was used to implement custom analyses. A few samples that produced fewer than 5000 total TRB sequences were removed, so approximately 190 HIV repertoires were analyzed. Among the 188 retained HIV repertoires, some 60 were collected before ART initiation and fewer than 150 were collected after ART initiation. Each repertoire was downsampled to 5000 TRB nucleotide sequences, and summary statistics were averaged across 100 downsampling iterations. TRB sequences were retained for analysis only if CDR3 regions of at least seven amino acids were present. A Shannon entropy-derived clonality score and the Gini coefficient were used to measure diversity. In the repertoire networks, any two of the top 5000 CDR3 amino acid sequences were linked whenever the two sequences differed by an edit distance of one. Antigen specificity groups and MHC restriction were predicted for TRB CDR3 amino acid sequences with GLIPH2. CDR3 amino acid sequences were matched against VDJdb and McPAS-TCR to flag known CMV, EBV, HIV or tissue antigen associations. Pre-ART, post-ART and control groups were compared with Wilcoxon signed-rank tests and Holm-Bonferroni correction. Imported from immuneACCESS, the table was reduced by TCRdb to in-frame sequences with V and J called. These copies leave out some clones; in studies compared against another copy, an unresolved V gene accounts for under half, and the cause of the remainder is not known. Clone size and the V and J calls come from that table; the DNA yielded D and trimming. This sample lists 30,000 to 40,000 clones; 70% to 90% were detected once. In total, the top ten clones hold about 10% of the sample.

Sequencing used unsorted PBMCs, obtained 2.2 years after starting antiretroviral therapy. This clonotype originated in a man aged 18-30 years with HIV.

CDR3 protein: CASSSPGPSWGSPLHF. DNA sequence: TGTGCCAGCAGCTCCCCCGGCCCCTCCTGGGGGTCACCCCTCCACTTT. Here the chain combines TRBV7-8 and TRBJ1-6; TRBD1 could be the D gene, as 5 bases match. CDR1 is given as SGHVS and CDR2 as FQNEAQ, both from the germline V gene. The CDR3 goes from the cysteine to the phenylalanine over 16 residues. Only CDR3 DNA remains: 48 bases, in frame from the first base. Trimming costs V 4 bases and J 10 bases, and their ends lie 20 bases apart.